This T cell receptor (beta chain) appears in the sequencing data of a study of naive and memory T cell subsets. The study, taken as a whole, reports: Over 85% of naive TCR sequences appeared only once after error correction, unlike memory subsets. Expression changes during T cell differentiation may affect RNA-based TCR counts.

This clonotype was observed many times. Its antigen is unknown. Germline CDR1 LGHNA, CDR2 YNFKEQ. The CDR3 extends over 13 amino acids. V was shortened by 0 bases and J by 6 bases, with 7 bases between the two germline ends. The beta constant-region primer was an equimolar mix of two oligonucleotides covering TRBC1 and TRBC2. An oligonucleotide with the SP2 primer and a 12-nucleotide UMI was ligated to the cDNA 3' end. TCRdb reprocessed the UMI-ligation and nested PCR reads via MiXCR and lists one record per CDR3 protein. The data hold approximately 85,000 distinct CDR3 sequences, with 5.5% to 8.5% observed a single time.

This receptor was identified in a human donor in good health. What was sequenced was central memory CD4+ T cells from blood. The chain employs TRBV4-2 and TRBJ2-3, with a weak D call TRBD2 (5 bases). Here the CDR3 DNA reads TGTGCCAGCAGCCAAGATCCGGGGGATACGCAGTATTTT. Its protein product is CASSQDPGDTQYF.